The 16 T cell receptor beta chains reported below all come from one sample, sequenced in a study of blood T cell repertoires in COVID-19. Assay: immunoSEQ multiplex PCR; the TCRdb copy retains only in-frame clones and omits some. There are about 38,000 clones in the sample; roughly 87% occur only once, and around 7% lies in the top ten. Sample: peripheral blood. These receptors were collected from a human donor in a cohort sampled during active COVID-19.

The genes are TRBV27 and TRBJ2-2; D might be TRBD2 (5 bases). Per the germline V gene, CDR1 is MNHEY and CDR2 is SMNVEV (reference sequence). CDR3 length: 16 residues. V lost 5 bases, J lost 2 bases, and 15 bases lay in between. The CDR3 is CASSPLESLNTGELFF. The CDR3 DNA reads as TGTGCCAGCAGTCCACTAGAAAGCTTAAACACCGGGGAGCTGTTTTTT.

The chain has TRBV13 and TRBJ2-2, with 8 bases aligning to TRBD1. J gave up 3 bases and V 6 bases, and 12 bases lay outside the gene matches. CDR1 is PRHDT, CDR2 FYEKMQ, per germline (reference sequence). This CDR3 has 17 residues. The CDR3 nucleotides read TGTGCCAGCAGAGAATCATCAACAGGGGGATACACCGGGGAGCTGTTTTTT. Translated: CASRESSTGGYTGELFF.

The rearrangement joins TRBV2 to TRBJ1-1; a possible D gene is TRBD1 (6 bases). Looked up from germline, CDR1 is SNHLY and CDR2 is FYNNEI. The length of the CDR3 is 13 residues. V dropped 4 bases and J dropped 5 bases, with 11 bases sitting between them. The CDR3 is CASSGGPRTEAFF. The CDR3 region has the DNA TGTGCCAGCAGTGGGGGGCCCCGAACTGAAGCTTTCTTT.

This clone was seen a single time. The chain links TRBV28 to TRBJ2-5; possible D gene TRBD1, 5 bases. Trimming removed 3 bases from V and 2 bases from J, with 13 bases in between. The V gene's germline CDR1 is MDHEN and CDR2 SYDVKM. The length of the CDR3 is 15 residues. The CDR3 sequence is CASSFIGRDQETQYF. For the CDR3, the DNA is TGTGCCAGCAGTTTCATCGGCAGGGATCAAGAGACCCAGTACTTC.

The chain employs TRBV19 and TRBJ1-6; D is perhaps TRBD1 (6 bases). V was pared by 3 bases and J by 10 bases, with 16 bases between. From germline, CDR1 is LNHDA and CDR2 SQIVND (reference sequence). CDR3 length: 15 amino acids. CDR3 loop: CASSIGYRVGSPLHF. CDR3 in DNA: TGTGCCAGTAGTATCGGTTACAGGGTTGGCTCACCCCTCCACTTT.

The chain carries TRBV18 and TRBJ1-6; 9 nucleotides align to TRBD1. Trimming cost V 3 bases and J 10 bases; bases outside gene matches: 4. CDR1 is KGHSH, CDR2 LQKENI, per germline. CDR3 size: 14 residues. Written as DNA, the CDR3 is TGTGCCAGCTCACCCGGGACAGGGCAATCACCCCTCCACTTT. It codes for CASSPGTGQSPLHF.

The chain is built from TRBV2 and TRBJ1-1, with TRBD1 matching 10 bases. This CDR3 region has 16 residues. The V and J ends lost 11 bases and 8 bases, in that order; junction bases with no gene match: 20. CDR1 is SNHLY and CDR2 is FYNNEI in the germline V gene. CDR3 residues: CAGQTGGALGLSEAFF. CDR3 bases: TGTGCCGGACAGACAGGGGGCGCTTTGGGTTTGTCCGAAGCTTTCTTT.

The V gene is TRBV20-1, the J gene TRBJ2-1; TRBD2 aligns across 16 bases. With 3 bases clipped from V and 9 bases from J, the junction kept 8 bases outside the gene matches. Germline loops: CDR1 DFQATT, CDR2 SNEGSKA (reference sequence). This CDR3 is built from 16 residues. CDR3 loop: CSASGGTSGRALEQFF. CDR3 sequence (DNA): TGCAGTGCTAGTGGCGGGACTAGCGGGAGGGCCCTTGAGCAGTTCTTC.

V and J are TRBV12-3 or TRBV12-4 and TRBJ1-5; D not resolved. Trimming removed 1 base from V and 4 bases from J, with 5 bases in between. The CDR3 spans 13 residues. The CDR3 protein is CASSLGRNQPQHF. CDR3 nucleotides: TGTGCCAGCAGTTTAGGGAGGAATCAGCCCCAGCATTTT.

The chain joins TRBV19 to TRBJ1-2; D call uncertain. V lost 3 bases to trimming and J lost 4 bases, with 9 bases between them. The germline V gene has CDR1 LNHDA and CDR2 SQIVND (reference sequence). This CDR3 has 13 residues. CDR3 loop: CASSMSRFYGYTF. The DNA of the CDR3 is TGTGCCAGTAGTATGTCCAGGTTCTATGGCTACACCTTC.

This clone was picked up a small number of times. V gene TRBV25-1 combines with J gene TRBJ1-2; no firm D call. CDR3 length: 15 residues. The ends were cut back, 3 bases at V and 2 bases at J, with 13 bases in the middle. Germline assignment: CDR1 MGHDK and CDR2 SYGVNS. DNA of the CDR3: TGTGCCAGCAGTGATCCAGGCGGGTCAAACTATGGCTACACCTTC. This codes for CASSDPGGSNYGYTF.

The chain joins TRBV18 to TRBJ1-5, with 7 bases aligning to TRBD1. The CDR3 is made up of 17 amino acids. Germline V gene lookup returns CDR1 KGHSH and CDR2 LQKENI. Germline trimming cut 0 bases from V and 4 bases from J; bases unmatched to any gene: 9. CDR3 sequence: CASSPPSTGLGNQPQHF. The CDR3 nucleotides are TGTGCCAGCTCACCACCGTCGACAGGGTTAGGGAATCAGCCCCAGCATTTT. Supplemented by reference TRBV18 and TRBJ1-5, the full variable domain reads NAGVMQNPRHLVRRRGQEARLRCSPMKGHSHVYWYRQLPEEGLKFMVYLQKENIIDESGMPKERFSAEFPKEGPSILRIQQVVRGDSAAYFCASSPPSTGLGNQPQHFGDGTRLSIL.

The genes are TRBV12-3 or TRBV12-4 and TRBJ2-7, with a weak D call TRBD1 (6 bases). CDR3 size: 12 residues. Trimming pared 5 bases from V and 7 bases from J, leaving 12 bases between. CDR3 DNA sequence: TGTGCCAGCAGTCCCGACAGGAGGGAGCAGTACTTC. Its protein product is CASSPDRREQYF.

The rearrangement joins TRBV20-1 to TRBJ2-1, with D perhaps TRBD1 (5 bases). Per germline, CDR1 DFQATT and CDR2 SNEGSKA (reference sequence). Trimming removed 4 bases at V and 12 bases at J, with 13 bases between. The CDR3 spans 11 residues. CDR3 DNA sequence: TGCAGTGCTATAGGGGTGAAGGCGCAGTTCTTC. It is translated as CSAIGVKAQFF.

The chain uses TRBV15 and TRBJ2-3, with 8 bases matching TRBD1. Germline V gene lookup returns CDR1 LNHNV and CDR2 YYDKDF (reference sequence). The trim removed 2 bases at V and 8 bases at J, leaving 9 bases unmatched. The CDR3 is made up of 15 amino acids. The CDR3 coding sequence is TGTGCCACCAGCAGACAACAGGGGGTCCCGGGTACGCAGTATTTT. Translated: CATSRQQGVPGTQYF.

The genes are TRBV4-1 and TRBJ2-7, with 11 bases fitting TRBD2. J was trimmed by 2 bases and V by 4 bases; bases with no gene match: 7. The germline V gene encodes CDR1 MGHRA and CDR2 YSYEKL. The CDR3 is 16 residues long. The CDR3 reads CASSLKLAGVTYEQYF. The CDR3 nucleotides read TGCGCCAGCAGCCTAAAACTAGCGGGAGTGACCTACGAGCAGTACTTC.